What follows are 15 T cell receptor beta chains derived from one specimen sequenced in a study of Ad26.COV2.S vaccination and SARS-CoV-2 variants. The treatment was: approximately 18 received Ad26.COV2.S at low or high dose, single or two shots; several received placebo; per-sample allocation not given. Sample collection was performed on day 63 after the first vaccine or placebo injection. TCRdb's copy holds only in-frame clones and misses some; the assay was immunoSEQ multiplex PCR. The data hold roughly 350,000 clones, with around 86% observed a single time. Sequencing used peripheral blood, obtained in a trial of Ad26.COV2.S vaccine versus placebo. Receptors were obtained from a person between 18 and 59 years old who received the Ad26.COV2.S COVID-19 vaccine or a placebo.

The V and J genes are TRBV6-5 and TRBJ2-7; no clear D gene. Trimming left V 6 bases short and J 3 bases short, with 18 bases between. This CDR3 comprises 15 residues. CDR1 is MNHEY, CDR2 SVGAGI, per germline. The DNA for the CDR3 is TGTGCCAGCAGGCCGGGCTACCGAACTTTCTACGAGCAGTACTTC. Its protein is CASRPGYRTFYEQYF.

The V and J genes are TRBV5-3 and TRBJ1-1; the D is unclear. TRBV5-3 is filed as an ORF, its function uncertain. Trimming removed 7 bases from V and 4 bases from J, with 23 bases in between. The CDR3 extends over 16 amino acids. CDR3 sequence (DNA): TGTGCCAGAGGCGACCCCGAACGAGGTAACGGCACTGAAGCTTTCTTT. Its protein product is CARGDPERGNGTEAFF.

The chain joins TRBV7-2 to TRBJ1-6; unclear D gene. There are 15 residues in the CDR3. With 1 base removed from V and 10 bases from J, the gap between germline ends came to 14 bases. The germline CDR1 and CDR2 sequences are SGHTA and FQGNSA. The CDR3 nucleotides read TGTGCCAGCAGCTTAGGGGAGGGCATGGGCTCACCCCTCCACTTT. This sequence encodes CASSLGEGMGSPLHF.

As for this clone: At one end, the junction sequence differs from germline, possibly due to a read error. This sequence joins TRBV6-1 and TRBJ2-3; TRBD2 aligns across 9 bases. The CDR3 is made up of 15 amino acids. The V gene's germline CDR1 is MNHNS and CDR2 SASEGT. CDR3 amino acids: CASSKAGGYTDTQYF. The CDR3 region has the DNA TGTGCCAGCAGTAAAGCGGGGGGATACACAGATACGCAGTATTTT.

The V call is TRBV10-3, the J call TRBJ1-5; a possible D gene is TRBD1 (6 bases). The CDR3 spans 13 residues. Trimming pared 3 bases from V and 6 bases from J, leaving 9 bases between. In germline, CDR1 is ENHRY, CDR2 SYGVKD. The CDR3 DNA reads TGTGCCATCAGTGACCCAGGGGTTCAGCCCCAGCATTTT. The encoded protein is CAISDPGVQPQHF.

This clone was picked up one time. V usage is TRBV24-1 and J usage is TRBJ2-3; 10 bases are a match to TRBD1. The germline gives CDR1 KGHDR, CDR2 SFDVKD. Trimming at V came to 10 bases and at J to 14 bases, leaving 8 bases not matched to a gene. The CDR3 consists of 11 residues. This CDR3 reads CATGTGARLYF. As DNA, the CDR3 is TGTGCCACGGGGACAGGGGCCCGTCTGTATTTT.

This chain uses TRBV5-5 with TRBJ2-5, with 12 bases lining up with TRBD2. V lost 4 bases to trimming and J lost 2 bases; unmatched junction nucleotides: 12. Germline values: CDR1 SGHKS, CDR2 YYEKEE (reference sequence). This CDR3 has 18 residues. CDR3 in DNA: TGTGCCAGCAGCGGGGTTAGAGGACTAGCGGGGAGGCAAGAGACCCAGTACTTC. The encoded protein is CASSGVRGLAGRQETQYF. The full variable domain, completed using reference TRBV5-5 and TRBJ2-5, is DAGVTQSPTHLIKTRGQQVTLRCSPISGHKSVSWYQQVLGQGPQFIFQYYEKEERGRGNFPDRFSARQFPNYSSELNVNALLLGDSALYLCASSGVRGLAGRQETQYFGPGTRLLVL.

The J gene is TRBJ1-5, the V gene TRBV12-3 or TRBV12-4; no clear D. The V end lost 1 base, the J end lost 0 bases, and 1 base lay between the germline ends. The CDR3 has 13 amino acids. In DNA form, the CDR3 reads TGTGCCAGCAGTTTAGTTAGCAATCAGCCCCAGCATTTT. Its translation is CASSLVSNQPQHF.

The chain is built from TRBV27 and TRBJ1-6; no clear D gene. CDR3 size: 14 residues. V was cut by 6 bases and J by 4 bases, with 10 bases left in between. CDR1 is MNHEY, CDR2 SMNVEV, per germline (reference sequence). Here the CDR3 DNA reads TGTGCCAGCAGACCGGGCCTATATAATTCACCCCTCCACTTT. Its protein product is CASRPGLYNSPLHF.

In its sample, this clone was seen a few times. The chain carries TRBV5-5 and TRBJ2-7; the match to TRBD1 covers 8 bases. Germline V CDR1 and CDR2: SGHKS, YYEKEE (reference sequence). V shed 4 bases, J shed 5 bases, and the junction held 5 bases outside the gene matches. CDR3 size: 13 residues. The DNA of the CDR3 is TGTGCCAGCAGCGGACAGGGATCCCACGAGCAGTACTTC. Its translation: CASSGQGSHEQYF.

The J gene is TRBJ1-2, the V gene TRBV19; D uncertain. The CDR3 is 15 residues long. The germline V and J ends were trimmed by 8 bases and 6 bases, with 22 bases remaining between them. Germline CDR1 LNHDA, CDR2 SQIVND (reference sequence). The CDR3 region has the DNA TGTGCCAGTCACAATCCTGGGCTCAACCCTAATGGCTACACCTTC. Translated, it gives CASHNPGLNPNGYTF.

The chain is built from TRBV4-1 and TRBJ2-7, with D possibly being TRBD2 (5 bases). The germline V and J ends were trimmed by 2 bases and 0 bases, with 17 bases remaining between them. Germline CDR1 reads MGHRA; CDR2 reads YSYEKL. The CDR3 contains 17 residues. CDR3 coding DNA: TGCGCCAGCAGCCAATTTTACGGGGTAAGAGTCTCCTACGAGCAGTACTTC. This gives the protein CASSQFYGVRVSYEQYF.

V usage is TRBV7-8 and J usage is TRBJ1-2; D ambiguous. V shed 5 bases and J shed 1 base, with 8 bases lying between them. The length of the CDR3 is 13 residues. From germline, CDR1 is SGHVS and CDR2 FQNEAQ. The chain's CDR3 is CASSNGINYGYTF. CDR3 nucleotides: TGTGCCAGCAGCAACGGGATTAACTATGGCTACACCTTC.

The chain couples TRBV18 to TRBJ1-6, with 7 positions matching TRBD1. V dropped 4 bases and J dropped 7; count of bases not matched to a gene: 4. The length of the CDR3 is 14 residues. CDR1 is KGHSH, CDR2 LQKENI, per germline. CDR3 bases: TGTGCCAGCTCACTACAGGGGAGGAATTCACCCCTCCACTTT. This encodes CASSLQGRNSPLHF.

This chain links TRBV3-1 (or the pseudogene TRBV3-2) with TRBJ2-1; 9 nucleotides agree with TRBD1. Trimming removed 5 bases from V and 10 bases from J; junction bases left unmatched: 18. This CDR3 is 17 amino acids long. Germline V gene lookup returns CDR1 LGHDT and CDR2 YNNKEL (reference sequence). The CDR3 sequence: CASSVATGGRGRGEQFF. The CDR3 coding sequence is TGTGCCAGCAGCGTAGCAACAGGGGGCAGAGGCAGAGGGGAGCAGTTCTTC.